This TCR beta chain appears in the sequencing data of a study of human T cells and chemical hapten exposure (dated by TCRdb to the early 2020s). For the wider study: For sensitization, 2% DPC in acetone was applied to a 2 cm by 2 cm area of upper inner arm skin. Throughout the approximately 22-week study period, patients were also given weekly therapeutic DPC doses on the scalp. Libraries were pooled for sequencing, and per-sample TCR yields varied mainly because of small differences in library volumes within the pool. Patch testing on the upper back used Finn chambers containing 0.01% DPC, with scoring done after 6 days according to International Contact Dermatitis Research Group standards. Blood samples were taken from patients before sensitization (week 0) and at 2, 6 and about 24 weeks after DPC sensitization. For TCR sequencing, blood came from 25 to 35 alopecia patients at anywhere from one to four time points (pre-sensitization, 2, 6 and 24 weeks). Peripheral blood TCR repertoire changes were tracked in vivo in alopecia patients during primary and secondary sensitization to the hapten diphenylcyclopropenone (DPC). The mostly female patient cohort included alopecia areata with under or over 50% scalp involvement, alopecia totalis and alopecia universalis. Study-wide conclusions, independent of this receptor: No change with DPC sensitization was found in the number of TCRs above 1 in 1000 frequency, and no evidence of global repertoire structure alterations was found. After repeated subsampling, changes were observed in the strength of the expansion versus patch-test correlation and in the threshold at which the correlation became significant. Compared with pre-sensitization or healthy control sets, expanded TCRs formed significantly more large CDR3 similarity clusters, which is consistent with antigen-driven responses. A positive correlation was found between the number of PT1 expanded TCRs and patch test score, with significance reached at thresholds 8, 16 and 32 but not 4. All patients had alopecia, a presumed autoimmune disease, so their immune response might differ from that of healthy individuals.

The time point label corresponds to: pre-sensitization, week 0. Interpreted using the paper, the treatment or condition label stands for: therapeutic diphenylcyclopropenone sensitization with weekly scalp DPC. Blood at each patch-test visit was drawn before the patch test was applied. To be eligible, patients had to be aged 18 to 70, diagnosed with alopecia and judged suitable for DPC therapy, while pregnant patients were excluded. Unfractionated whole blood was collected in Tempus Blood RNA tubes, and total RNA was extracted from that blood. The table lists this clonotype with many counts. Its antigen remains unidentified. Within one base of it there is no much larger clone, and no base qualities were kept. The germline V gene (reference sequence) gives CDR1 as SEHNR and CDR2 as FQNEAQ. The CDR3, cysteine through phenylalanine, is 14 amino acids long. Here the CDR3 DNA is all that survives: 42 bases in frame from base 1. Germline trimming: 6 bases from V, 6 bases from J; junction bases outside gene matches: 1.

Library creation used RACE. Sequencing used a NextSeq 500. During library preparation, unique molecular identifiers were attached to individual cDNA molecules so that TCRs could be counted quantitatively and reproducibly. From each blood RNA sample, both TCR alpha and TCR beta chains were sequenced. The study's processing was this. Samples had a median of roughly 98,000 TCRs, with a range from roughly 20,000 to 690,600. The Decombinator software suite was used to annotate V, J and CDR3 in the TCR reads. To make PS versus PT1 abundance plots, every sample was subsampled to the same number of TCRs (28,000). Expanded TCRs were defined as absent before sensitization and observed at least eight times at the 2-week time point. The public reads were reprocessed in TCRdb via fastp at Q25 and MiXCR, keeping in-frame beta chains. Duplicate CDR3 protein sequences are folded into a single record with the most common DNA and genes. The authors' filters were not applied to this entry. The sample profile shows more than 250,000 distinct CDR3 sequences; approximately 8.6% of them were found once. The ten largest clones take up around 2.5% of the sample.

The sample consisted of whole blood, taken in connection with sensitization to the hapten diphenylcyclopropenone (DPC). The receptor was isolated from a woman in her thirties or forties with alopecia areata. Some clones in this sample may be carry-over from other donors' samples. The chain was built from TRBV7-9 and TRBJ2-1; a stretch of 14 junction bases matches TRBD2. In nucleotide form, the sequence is TGTGCCAGCAGGGGACTAGCGGGAGCCAATGAGCAGTTCTTC. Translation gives CASRGLAGANEQFF.